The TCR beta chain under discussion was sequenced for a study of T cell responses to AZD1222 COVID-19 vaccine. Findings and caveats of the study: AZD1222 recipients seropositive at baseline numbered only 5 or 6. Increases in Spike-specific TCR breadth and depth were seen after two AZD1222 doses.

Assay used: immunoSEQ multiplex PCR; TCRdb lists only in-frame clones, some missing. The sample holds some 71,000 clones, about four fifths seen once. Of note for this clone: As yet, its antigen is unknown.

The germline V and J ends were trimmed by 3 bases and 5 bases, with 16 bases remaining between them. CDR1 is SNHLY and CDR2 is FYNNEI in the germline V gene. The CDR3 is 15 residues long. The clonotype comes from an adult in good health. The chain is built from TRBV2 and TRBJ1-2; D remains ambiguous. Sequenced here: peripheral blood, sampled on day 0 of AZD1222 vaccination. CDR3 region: CASSETRGERYGYTF. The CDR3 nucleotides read TGTGCCAGCAGTGAGACCCGGGGTGAGCGGTATGGCTACACCTTC.